The 19 T cell receptor beta chains below come from one sample, sequenced in a study of blood T cell repertoires in COVID-19 (dated by TCRdb to the early 2020s). Receptor libraries were prepared by the immunoSEQ multiplex PCR assay. Sourced from immuneACCESS, this table was stored by TCRdb with only in-frame sequences that have V and J called. A share of the clones is absent; for the studies checked, an unresolved V gene accounts for under half, and the remainder has no known explanation. This sample gives 150,000 or so clones in total; about 85% of them show up just once. Over 4% of the sample is in the top ten clones. The specimen was PBMCs or T cells enriched from blood (not recorded which). The receptors derive from a woman between 40 and 50 years old who had been exposed to COVID-19.

The chain joins TRBV9 to TRBJ2-5, with 8 bases identical to TRBD1. The CDR3 contains 16 residues. Germline loops: CDR1 SGDLS, CDR2 YYNGEE. After removal of 0 bases from V and 5 bases from J, the junction contained 9 bases not matched to a gene. The CDR3 spells CASSVAPNRGRETQYF. In nucleotides, the CDR3 is TGTGCCAGCAGCGTAGCTCCGAACAGGGGGAGGGAGACCCAGTACTTC.

The chain combines TRBV6-5 with TRBJ1-2; D is ambiguous. V dropped 9 bases and J dropped 8 bases, with 19 bases sitting between them. Germline CDR1 and CDR2: MNHEY and SVGAGI. This CDR3 is built from 13 residues. The DNA for the CDR3 is TGTGCCAGAACGAGGCTCCTGGGAGTCGGCTACACCTTC. Its translation: CARTRLLGVGYTF.

This chain links TRBV9 with TRBJ2-1, with D perhaps matching TRBD2 (6 bases). V shed 5 bases and J shed 7 bases, with 13 bases lying between them. In germline, CDR1 is SGDLS, CDR2 YYNGEE. The CDR3 runs 13 residues. DNA of the CDR3: TGTGCCAGCAGTGAGACTAGTGCGAATGAGCAGTTCTTC. This translates into CASSETSANEQFF.

The rearrangement joins TRBV5-1 to TRBJ2-7, with 9 bases lining up with TRBD2. Looked up from germline, CDR1 is SGHRS and CDR2 is YFSETQ. The CDR3 sequence is 15 residues long. The ends lost 0 bases at V and 2 bases at J; junction bases unmatched: 3. The CDR3 spells CASSLASGVTYEQYF. Written as DNA, the CDR3 is TGCGCCAGCAGCTTGGCTAGCGGGGTGACCTACGAGCAGTACTTC.

The chain recombines TRBV6-6 with TRBJ2-7, with D unclear. This CDR3 contains 13 residues. V dropped 6 bases and J dropped 0 bases, with 9 bases sitting between them. The germline V gene encodes CDR1 MNHNY and CDR2 SVGAGI (reference sequence). CDR3 sequence: CASRDSNSYEQYF. The CDR3 DNA is TGTGCCAGCAGAGACTCGAACTCCTACGAGCAGTACTTC.

This chain links TRBV6-5 with TRBJ1-2, with no clear D. Germline-derived CDR1 and CDR2 are MNHEY and SVGAGI. V dropped 3 bases and J dropped 6 bases, with 11 bases sitting between them. The length of the CDR3 is 13 residues. CDR3 sequence: CASSYGQVNGYTF. CDR3 in DNA: TGTGCCAGCAGTTATGGGCAGGTGAATGGCTACACCTTC.

This chain connects TRBV12-3 or TRBV12-4 to TRBJ1-4; D is ambiguous. V lost 4 bases and J 10 bases, leaving 10 bases between the germline ends. This CDR3 has 12 residues. The CDR3 loop reads CASSSGEAKLFF. CDR3 bases: TGTGCCAGCAGTTCCGGAGAGGCAAAACTGTTTTTT.

The chain uses TRBV4-1 and TRBJ1-5, with D unresolved. This CDR3 region has 15 residues. Per germline, CDR1 MGHRA and CDR2 YSYEKL. Trimming pared 0 bases from V and 6 bases from J, leaving 12 bases between. This CDR3 is CASSQDPGVAQPQHF. The CDR3 DNA reads as TGCGCCAGCAGCCAAGATCCGGGAGTAGCTCAGCCCCAGCATTTT.

The V and J genes are TRBV9 and TRBJ1-5; possibly TRBD1 for D (5 bases). Germline values: CDR1 SGDLS, CDR2 YYNGEE. The V gene lost 0 bases and the J gene lost 6 bases, with 13 bases spanning the gap. This CDR3 contains 15 residues. For the CDR3, the DNA is TGTGCCAGCAGCGTAGATCAGGGATCAGGTCAGCCCCAGCATTTT. As protein: CASSVDQGSGQPQHF.

V gene TRBV7-9 combines with J gene TRBJ2-1, with 7 bases fitting TRBD1. V lost 8 bases and J lost 7; bases outside the gene matches: 14. This CDR3 region has 15 residues. CDR1 is SEHNR, CDR2 FQNEAQ, per germline (reference sequence). In nucleotides, the CDR3 is TGTGCCAGCGATCAAGTGGGACAGAGAAGAAATGAGCAGTTCTTC. Translation: CASDQVGQRRNEQFF. The complete variable domain, with remaining parts taken from reference TRBV7-9 and TRBJ2-1, reads DTGVSQNPRHKITKRGQNVTFRCDPISEHNRLYWYRQTLGQGPEFLTYFQNEAQLEKSRLLSDRFSAERPKGSFSTLEIQRTEQGDSAMYLCASDQVGQRRNEQFFGPGTRLTVL.

J is TRBJ2-1 and V is TRBV28, with a possible D match to TRBD1 (6 bases). The CDR3 totals 14 residues. Trimming removed 2 bases from V and 5 bases from J, with 10 bases in between. Looked up from germline, CDR1 is MDHEN and CDR2 is SYDVKM. The CDR3 sequence is CASSLPGADNEQFF. The DNA of the CDR3 is TGTGCCAGCAGTTTACCAGGGGCTGACAATGAGCAGTTCTTC.

This clone is a singleton in its sample. CDR3 DNA: TGTGCCAGCAGTCTGACAGGGGGCTTGAACACTGAAGCTTTCTTT. Protein product: CASSLTGGLNTEAFF. The chain joins TRBV2 to TRBJ1-1; 10 bases fit TRBD1. The J segment lost 0 bases and the V segment lost 5 bases, leaving 3 bases of the junction unmatched. In germline, CDR1 is SNHLY, CDR2 FYNNEI. The CDR3 has 15 residues.

The chain has TRBV7-9 and TRBJ1-1; 8 bases line up with TRBD1. J gave up 3 bases and V 4 bases, and 4 bases lay outside the gene matches. This CDR3 is built from 14 residues. Germline lookup yields CDR1 SEHNR and CDR2 FQNEAQ (reference sequence). CDR3 sequence: CASSSTGVDTEAFF. For the CDR3, the DNA is TGTGCCAGCAGCTCGACAGGGGTGGACACTGAAGCTTTCTTT. Variable domain in full (rest from reference TRBV7-9 and TRBJ1-1): DTGVSQNPRHKITKRGQNVTFRCDPISEHNRLYWYRQTLGQGPEFLTYFQNEAQLEKSRLLSDRFSAERPKGSFSTLEIQRTEQGDSAMYLCASSSTGVDTEAFFGQGTRLTVV.

The genes are TRBV2 and TRBJ1-1; TRBD1 matches at 7 bases. The CDR3 loop spans 14 amino acids. J was trimmed by 6 bases and V by 5 bases; bases with no gene match: 9. Germline lookup yields CDR1 SNHLY and CDR2 FYNNEI. Here the CDR3 DNA reads TGTGCCAGCAGTATTGACAGGGTGCTCTCTGAAGCTTTCTTT. Translating gives CASSIDRVLSEAFF.

The chain joins TRBV5-1 to TRBJ2-1; TRBD1 aligns across 8 bases. Germline V gives CDR1 SGHRS, CDR2 YFSETQ. The V segment lost 2 bases and the J segment 7 bases; nucleotides outside the gene matches: 17. CDR3 length: 18 amino acids. The CDR3 here is CASSLRGFRTGNGNEQFF. In nucleotides, the CDR3 is TGCGCCAGCAGCTTAAGGGGCTTCAGGACAGGGAACGGGAATGAGCAGTTCTTC. Filled out from reference TRBV5-1 and TRBJ2-1, the complete variable domain reads KAGVTQTPRYLIKTRGQQVTLSCSPISGHRSVSWYQQTPGQGLQFLFEYFSETQRNKGNFPGRFSGRQFSNSRSEMNVSTLELGDSALYLCASSLRGFRTGNGNEQFFGPGTRLTVL.

This chain links TRBV5-1 with TRBJ1-4; D unresolved. The CDR3 spans 14 residues. The V gene's germline CDR1 is SGHRS and CDR2 YFSETQ. Trimming took off 7 bases at V and 0 bases at J, with 10 bases between the two ends. The CDR3 DNA reads as TGCGCCAGCGTCGGGAGGGCAACTAATGAAAAACTGTTTTTT. This encodes CASVGRATNEKLFF.

The CDR3 DNA sequence: TGTGCCAGCAGGCGGACCCCCGGGGATCACGAGCAGTACTTC. Translating gives CASRRTPGDHEQYF. The chain recombines TRBV28 with TRBJ2-7; possible D gene TRBD2, 5 bases. The CDR3 has 14 amino acids. Germline values: CDR1 MDHEN, CDR2 SYDVKM. V was cut by 6 bases and J by 5 bases, with 17 bases left in between.

This clone was found a few times. At one of its ends the junction is not consistent with the germline gene, which may arise from a read error. This chain connects TRBV6-1 to TRBJ2-6; possibly TRBD1 for D (6 bases). The V gene's germline CDR1 is MNHNS and CDR2 SASEGT. CDR3 size: 13 residues. The CDR3 bases are TGTGCCAGCAGTCAAGCTCGGACAGCCGTCCTGACTTTC. As protein: CASSQARTAVLTF.

The genes are TRBV6-2 or TRBV6-3 and TRBJ1-5, with D tentatively TRBD1 (6 bases). This CDR3 is built from 14 residues. The germline V and J ends were trimmed by 5 bases and 2 bases, with 10 bases remaining between them. Germline V lookup: CDR1 MNHEY, CDR2 SVGEGT. CDR3 DNA sequence: TGTGCCAGCAGTGGGGGACACGGCAATCAGCCCCAGCATTTT. Protein product: CASSGGHGNQPQHF.